The clone carrying this TCR beta chain came up many times. The entry originates in a study of early T cells in non-severe SARS-CoV-2 infection. Turning to the study itself: Sequencing of bulk RNA from unsorted whole blood was done, without chain pairing.

TCRdb re-called the 5' RACE reads through MiXCR, storing one row per CDR3 protein. The data contain 40,000 or so distinct CDR3 sequences, 5% to 6% of them singletons. The sequencing sample was made of whole blood. The TCR originated in an adult who was a healthcare worker with PCR-confirmed SARS-CoV-2 infection or an uninfected control (not recorded which).

The CDR3 coding sequence is TGTGCCAGCAGCTTAGCCGGGACAGATAGCAATCAGCCCCAGCATTTT. Translated, it gives CASSLAGTDSNQPQHF. The chain uses TRBV7-9 and TRBJ1-5, with TRBD1 matching 7 bases. In germline, CDR1 is SEHNR, CDR2 FQNEAQ (reference sequence). The CDR3 spans 16 residues. J was trimmed by 0 bases and V by 0 bases; bases with no gene match: 2. The full variable domain, in which reference TRBV7-9 and TRBJ1-5 provide the parts outside the CDR3, is DTGVSQNPRHKITKRGQNVTFRCDPISEHNRLYWYRQTLGQGPEFLTYFQNEAQLEKSRLLSDRFSAERPKGSFSTLEIQRTEQGDSAMYLCASSLAGTDSNQPQHFGDGTRLSIL.